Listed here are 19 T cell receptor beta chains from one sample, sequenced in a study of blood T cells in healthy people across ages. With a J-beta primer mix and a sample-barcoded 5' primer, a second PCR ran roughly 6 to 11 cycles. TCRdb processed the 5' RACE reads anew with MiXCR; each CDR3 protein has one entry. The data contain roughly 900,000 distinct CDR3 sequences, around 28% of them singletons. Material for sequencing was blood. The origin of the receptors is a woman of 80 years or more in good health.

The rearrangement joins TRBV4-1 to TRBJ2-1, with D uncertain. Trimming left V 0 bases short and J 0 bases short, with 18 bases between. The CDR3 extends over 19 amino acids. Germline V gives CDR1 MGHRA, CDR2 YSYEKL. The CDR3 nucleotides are TGCGCCAGCAGCCAAGATCCTTCCCGAGGTTCCAGCTCCTACAATGAGCAGTTCTTC. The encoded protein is CASSQDPSRGSSSYNEQFF.

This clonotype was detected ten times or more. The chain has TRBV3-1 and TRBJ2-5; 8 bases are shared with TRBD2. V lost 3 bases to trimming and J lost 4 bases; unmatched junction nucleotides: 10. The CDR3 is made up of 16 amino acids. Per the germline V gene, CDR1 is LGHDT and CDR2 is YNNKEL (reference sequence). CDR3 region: CASSQTRGGLRETQYF. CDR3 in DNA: TGTGCCAGCAGCCAGACCCGGGGGGGCCTACGAGAGACCCAGTACTTC.

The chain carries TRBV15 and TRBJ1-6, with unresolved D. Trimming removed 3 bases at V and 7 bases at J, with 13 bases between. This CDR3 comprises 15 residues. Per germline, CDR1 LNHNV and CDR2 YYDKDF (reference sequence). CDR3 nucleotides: TGTGCCACCAGCAGTGTGCGGGGAGACAATTCACCCCTCCACTTT. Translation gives CATSSVRGDNSPLHF.

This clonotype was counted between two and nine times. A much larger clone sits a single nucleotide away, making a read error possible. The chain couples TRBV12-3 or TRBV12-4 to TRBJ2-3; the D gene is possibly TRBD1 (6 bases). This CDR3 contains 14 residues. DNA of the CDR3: TGTGCCAGCAGTACCCTGGACAGCACAGATGCGCAGTATTTT. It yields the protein CASSTLDSTDAQYF.

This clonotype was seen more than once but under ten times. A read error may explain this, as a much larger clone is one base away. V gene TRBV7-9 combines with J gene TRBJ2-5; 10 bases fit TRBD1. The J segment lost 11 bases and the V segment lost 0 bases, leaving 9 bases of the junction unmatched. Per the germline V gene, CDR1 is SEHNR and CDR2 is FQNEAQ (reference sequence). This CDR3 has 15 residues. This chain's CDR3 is CASSLARQGANEQYF. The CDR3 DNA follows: TGTGCCAGCAGCTTAGCGAGACAGGGGGCGAATGAGCAGTACTTC.

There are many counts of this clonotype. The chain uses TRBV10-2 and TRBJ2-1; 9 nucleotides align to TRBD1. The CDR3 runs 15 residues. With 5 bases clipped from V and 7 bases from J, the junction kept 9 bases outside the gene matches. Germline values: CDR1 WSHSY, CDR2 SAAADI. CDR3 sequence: CASSRTTGGSNEQFF. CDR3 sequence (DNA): TGCGCCAGCAGTCGAACCACAGGGGGCTCTAATGAGCAGTTCTTC.

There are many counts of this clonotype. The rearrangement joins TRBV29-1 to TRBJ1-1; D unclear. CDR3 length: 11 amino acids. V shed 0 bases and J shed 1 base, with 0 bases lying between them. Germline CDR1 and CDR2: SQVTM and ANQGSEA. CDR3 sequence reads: CSVEENTEAFF. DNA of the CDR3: TGCAGCGTTGAAGAGAACACTGAAGCTTTCTTT.

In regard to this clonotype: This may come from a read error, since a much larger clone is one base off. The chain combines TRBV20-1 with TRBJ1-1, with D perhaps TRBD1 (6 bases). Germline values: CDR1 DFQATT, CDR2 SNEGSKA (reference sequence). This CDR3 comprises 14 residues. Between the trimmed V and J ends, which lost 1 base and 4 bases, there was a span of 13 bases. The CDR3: CSARVSTGSTEAFF. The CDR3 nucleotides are TGCAGTGCTAGAGTGTCCACAGGGTCCACTGAAGCTTTCTTT.

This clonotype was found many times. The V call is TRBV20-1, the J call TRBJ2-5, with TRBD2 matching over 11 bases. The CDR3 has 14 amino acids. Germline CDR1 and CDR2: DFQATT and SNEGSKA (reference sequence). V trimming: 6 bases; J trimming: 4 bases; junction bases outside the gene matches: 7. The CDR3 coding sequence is TGCAGTGCCAACCCTAGCGGGGGGCGAGAGACCCAGTACTTC. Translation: CSANPSGGRETQYF.

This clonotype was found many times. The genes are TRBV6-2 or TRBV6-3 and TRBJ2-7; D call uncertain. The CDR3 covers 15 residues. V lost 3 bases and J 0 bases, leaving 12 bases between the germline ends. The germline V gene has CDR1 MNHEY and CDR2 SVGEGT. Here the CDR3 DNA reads TGTGCCAGCAGTTATCTCGCGGCCAGCTCCTACGAGCAGTACTTC. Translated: CASSYLAASSYEQYF.

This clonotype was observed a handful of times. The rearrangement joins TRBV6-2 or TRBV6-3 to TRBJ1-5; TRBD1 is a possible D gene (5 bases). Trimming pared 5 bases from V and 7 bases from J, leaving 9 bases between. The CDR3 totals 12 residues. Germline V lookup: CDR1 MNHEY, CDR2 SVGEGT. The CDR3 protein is CASSVPGQPQHF. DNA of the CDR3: TGTGCCAGCAGTGTCCCAGGGCAGCCCCAGCATTTT.

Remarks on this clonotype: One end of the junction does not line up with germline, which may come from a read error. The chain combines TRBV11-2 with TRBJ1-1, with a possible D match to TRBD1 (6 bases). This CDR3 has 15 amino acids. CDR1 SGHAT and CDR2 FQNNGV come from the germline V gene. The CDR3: CASSLIRGRGTKAFF. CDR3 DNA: TGTGCCAGCAGCTTAATCCGGGGGCGAGGCACTAAAGCTTTCTTT.

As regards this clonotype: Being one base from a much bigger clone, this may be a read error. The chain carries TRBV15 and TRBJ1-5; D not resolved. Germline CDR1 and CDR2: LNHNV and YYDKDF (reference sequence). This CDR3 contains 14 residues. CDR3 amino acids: CAASSQRFGQPQHF. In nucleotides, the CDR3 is TGTGCCGCCAGCAGTCAAAGGTTCGGGCAGCCCCAGCATTTT.

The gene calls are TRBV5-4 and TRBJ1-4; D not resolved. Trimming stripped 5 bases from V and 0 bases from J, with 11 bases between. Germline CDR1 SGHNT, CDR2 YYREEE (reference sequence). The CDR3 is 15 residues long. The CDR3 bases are TGTGCCAGCAGGCCTTCGAGTGCAACTAATGAAAAACTGTTTTTT. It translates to CASRPSSATNEKLFF.

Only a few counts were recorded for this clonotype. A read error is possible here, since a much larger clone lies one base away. CDR3 DNA sequence: TGTGCCAGCAGAAATCGGGGATCTGGGGCCAACGTCCGGACTTTC. Protein product: CASRNRGSGANVRTF. The chain couples TRBV2 to TRBJ2-6, with D possibly being TRBD1 or TRBD2 (5 bases each). This CDR3 region has 15 residues. The germline CDR1 and CDR2 sequences are SNHLY and FYNNEI.

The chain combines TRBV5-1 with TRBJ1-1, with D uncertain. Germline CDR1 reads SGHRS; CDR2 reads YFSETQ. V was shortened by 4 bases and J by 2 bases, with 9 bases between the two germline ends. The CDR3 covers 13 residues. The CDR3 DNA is TGCGCCAGCAGCGCCGAGATAAACACTGAAGCTTTCTTT. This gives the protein CASSAEINTEAFF.

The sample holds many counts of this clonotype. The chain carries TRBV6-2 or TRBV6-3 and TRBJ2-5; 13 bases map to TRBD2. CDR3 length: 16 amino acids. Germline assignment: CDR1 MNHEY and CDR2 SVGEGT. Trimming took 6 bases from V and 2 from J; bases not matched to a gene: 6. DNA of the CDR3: TGTGCCAGCAGCCGGAGACTAGCGGGGGGTCAAGAGACCCAGTACTTC. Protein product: CASSRRLAGGQETQYF.

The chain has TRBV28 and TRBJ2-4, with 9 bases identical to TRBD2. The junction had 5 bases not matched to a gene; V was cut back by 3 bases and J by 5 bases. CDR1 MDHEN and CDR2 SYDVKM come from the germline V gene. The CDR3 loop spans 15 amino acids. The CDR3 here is CASSLGRGGQNIQYF. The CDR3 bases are TGTGCCAGCAGTTTGGGGCGGGGGGGCCAAAACATTCAGTACTTC.

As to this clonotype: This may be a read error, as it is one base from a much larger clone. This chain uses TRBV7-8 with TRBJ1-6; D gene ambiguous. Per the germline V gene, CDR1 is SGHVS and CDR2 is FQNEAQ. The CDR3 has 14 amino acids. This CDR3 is CVSSLATTRSPLHF. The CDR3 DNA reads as TGTGTCAGCAGCTTAGCTACGACACGTTCACCCCTCCACTTT.